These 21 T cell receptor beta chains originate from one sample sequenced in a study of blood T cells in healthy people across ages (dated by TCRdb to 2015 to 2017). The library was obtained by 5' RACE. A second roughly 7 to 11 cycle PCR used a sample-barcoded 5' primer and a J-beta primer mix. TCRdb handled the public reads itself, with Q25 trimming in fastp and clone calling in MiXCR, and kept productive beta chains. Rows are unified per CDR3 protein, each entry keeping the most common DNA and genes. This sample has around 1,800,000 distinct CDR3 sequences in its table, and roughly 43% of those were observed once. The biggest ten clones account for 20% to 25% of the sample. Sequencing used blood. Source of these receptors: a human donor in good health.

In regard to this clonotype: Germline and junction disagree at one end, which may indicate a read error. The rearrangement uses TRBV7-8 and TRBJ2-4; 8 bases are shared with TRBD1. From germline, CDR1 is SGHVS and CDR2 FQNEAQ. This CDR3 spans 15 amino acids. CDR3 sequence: CACSRDRGLENIQYF. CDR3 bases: TGTGCCTGCAGCCGCGACAGGGGTTTAGAAAACATTCAGTACTTC.

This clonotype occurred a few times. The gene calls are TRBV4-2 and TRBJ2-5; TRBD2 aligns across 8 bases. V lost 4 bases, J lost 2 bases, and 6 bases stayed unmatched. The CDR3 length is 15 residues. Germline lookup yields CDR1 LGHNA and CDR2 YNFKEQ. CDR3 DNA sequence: TGTGCCAGCAGCCCGGTAGCGGGGCTTCAAGAGACCCAGTACTTC. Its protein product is CASSPVAGLQETQYF.

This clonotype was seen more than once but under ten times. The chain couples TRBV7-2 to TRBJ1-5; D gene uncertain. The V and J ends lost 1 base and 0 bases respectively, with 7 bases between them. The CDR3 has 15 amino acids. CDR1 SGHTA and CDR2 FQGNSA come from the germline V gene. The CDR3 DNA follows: TGTGCCAGCAGCTTAGACTTCTATAGCAATCAGCCCCAGCATTTT. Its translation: CASSLDFYSNQPQHF.

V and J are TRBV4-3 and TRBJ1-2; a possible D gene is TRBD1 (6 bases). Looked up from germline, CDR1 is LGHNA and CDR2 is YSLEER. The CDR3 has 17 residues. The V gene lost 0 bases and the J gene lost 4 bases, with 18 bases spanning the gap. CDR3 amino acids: CASSQEAAGGAGYGYTF. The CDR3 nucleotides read TGCGCCAGCAGCCAAGAAGCAGCGGGGGGCGCGGGCTATGGCTACACCTTC.

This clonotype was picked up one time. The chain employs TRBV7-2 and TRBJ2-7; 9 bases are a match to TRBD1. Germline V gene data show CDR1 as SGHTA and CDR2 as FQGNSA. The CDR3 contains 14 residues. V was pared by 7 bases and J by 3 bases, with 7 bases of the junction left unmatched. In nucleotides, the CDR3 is TGTGCCAGCACCCCAGGGGGACAGGGCTACGAGCAGTACTTC. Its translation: CASTPGGQGYEQYF. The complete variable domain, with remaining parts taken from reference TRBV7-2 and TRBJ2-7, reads GAGVSQSPSNKVTEKGKDVELRCDPISGHTALYWYRQSLGQGLEFLIYFQGNSAPDKSGLPSDRFSAERTGGSVSTLTIQRTQQEDSAVYLCASTPGGQGYEQYFGPGTRLTVT.

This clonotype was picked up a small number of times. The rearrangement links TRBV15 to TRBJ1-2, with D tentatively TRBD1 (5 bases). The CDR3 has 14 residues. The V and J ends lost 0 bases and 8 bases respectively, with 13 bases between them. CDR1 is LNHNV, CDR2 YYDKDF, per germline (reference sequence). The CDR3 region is CATSRDRTRGGYTF. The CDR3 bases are TGTGCCACCAGCAGAGATCGGACAAGAGGGGGCTACACCTTC.

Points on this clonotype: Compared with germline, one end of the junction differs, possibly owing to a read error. The CDR3 sequence is CGSSWSGTTDTQYF. CDR3 bases: TGTGGCAGCAGCTGGAGCGGGACCACAGATACGCAGTATTTT. The chain is built from TRBV5-6 and TRBJ2-3; 7 bases match TRBD2. CDR3 length: 14 residues. Germline assignment: CDR1 SGHDT and CDR2 YYEEEE.

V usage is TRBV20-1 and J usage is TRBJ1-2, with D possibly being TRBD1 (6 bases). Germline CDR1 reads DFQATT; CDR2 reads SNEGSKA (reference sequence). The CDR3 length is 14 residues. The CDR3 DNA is TGCAGCGTCCCGACGGGGGGCGAGTGGAATGGCTACACCTTC. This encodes CSVPTGGEWNGYTF.

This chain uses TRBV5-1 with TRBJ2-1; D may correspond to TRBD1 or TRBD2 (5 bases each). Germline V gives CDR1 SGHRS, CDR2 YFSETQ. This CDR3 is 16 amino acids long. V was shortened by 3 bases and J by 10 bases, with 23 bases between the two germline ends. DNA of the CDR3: TGCGCCAGCAGCTCTGCCCCCAGGGAACGAGGGGTCGAGCAGTTCTTC. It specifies CASSSAPRERGVEQFF.

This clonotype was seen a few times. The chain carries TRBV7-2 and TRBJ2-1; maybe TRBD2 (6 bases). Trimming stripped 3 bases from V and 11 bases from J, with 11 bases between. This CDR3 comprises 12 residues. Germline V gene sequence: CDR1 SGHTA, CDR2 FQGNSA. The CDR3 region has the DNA TGTGCCAGCAGCTTCGGCGGGGCCCAGCAGTTCTTC. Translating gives CASSFGGAQQFF.

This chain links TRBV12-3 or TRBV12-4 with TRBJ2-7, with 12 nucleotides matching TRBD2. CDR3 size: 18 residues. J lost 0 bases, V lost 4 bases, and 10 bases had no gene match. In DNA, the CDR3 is TGTGCCAGCAGTTCTCAGACTAGCGGGGGCCTCCTCTCCTACGAGCAGTACTTC. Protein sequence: CASSSQTSGGLLSYEQYF.

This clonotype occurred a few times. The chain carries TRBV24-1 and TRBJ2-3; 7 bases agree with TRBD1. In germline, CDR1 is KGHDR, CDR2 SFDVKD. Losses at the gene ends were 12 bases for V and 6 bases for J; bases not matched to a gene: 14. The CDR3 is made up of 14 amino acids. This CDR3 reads CAAGDSVSPDTQYF. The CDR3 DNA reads TGTGCCGCCGGGGACAGCGTCAGTCCGGATACGCAGTATTTT.

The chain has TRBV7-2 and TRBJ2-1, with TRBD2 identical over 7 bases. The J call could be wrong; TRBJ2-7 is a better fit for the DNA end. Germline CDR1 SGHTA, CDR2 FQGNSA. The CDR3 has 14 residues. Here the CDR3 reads CASSLLADYNEQYF. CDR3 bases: TGTGCCAGCAGCTTACTAGCGGACTACAATGAGCAGTACTTC.

Here the CDR3 DNA reads TGTGCCAGCAGTGAGAACCAGTCCTACGAGCAGTACTTC. This codes for CASSENQSYEQYF. This chain connects TRBV6-1 to TRBJ2-7, with D unresolved. CDR3 length: 13 amino acids. Germline V gene lookup returns CDR1 MNHNS and CDR2 SASEGT. Trimming left V 3 bases short and J 1 base short, with 7 bases between.

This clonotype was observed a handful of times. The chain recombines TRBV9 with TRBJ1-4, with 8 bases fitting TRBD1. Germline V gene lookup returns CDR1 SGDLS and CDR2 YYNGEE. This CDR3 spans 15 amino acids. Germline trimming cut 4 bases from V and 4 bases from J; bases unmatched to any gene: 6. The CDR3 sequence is CASSPRTGFNEKLFF. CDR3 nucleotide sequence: TGTGCCAGCAGCCCGAGGACAGGGTTTAATGAAAAACTGTTTTTT.

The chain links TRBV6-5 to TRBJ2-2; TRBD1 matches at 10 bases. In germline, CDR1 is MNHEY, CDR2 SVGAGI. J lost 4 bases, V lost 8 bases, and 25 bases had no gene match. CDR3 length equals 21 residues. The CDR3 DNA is TGTGCCAGCTGTTTGAGTGCTTTAGGGACAGGGGTACTCGAGAGCACCGGGGAGCTGTTTTTT. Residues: CASCLSALGTGVLESTGELFF.

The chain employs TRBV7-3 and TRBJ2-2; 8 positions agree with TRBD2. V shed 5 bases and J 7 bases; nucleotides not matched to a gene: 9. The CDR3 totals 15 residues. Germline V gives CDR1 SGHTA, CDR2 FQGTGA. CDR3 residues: CASSTNPGGFGELFF. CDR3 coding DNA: TGTGCCAGCAGCACGAACCCGGGAGGGTTCGGGGAGCTGTTTTTT.

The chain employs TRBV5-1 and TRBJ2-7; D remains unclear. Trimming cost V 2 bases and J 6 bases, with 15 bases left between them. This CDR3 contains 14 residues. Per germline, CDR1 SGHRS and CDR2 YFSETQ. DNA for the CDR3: TGCGCCAGCAGCTTTGGGATAACCTCGCTCGAGCAGTACTTC. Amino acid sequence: CASSFGITSLEQYF.

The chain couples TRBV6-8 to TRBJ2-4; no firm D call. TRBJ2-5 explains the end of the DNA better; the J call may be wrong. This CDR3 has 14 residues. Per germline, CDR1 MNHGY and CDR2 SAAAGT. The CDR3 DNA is TGTGCCAGCAGTTACTCGAGTGTGGGGGAGACCCAGTACTTC. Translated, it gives CASSYSSVGETQYF.

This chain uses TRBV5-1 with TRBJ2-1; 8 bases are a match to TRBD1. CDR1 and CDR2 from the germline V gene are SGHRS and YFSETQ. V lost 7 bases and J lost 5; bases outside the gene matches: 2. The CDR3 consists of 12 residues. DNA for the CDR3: TGCGCCAGCTCGGACAGGGACAATGAGCAGTTCTTC. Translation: CASSDRDNEQFF.

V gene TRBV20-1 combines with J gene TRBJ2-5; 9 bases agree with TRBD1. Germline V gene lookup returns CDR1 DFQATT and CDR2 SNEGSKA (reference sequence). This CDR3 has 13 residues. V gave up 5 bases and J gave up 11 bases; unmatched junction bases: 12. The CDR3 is CSAPGTGYGEQYF. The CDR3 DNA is TGCAGTGCTCCGGGGACAGGGTACGGGGAGCAGTACTTC.